A single sample gave rise to the 26 T cell receptor beta chains below, sequenced in a study of a mutant IDH1 vaccine in newly diagnosed glioma. Clones were read by immunoSEQ multiplex PCR, and TCRdb kept only the in-frame ones, dropping some. This table holds tens of thousands of clones, under 90% found once. Time point described: week 11, during vaccination. Doses of 300 ug of mutant IDH1 20-mer peptide were given with topical imiquimod. These receptors are not linked to any known antigen. The sample consisted of PBMCs, taken from a glioma patient whose treatment included an IDH1 peptide vaccine. These receptors were taken from a man in his fifties or sixties with glioma.

The rearrangement links TRBV7-2 to TRBJ1-1; D remains unclear. CDR1 and CDR2 (germline): SGHTA, FQGNSA. This CDR3 spans 13 amino acids. Trimming left V 6 bases short and J 0 bases short, with 8 bases between. The CDR3 sequence is CASRTGMNTEAFF. CDR3 DNA sequence: TGTGCCAGCAGGACCGGTATGAACACTGAAGCTTTCTTT. Based on the CDR3 plus reference TRBV7-2 and TRBJ1-1, the full variable domain is GAGVSQSPSNKVTEKGKDVELRCDPISGHTALYWYRQSLGQGLEFLIYFQGNSAPDKSGLPSDRFSAERTGGSVSTLTIQRTQQEDSAVYLCASRTGMNTEAFFGQGTRLTVV.

V gene TRBV9 combines with J gene TRBJ2-3, with 14 bases fitting TRBD2. CDR1 and CDR2 (germline): SGDLS, YYNGEE. The J segment lost 5 bases and the V segment lost 5 bases, leaving 4 bases of the junction unmatched. There are 15 residues in the CDR3. CDR3 sequence reads: CASSSGLAGGDTQYF. For the CDR3, the DNA is TGTGCCAGCAGTAGTGGACTAGCGGGAGGAGATACGCAGTATTTT. The entire variable domain, with the rest obtained from reference TRBV9 and TRBJ2-3, is as follows: DSGVTQTPKHLITATGQRVTLRCSPRSGDLSVYWYQQSLDQGLQFLIQYYNGEERAKGNILERFSAQQFPDLHSELNLSSLELGDSALYFCASSSGLAGGDTQYFGPGTRLTVL.

The genes are TRBV4-1 and TRBJ1-5; weak D call: TRBD1 (6 bases). Trimming left V 4 bases short and J 7 bases short, with 20 bases between. This CDR3 spans 16 amino acids. Germline V lookup: CDR1 MGHRA, CDR2 YSYEKL. The CDR3 nucleotides are TGCGCCAGCAGCCCCCAATCAGGGGCCCAACTACAGCCCCAGCATTTT. Translated: CASSPQSGAQLQPQHF.

This clone was seen more than once but under ten times. V gene TRBV5-6 combines with J gene TRBJ1-1, with TRBD1 identical over 8 bases. Germline V gives CDR1 SGHDT, CDR2 YYEEEE. V lost 0 bases and J lost 4; bases outside the gene matches: 8. This CDR3 spans 16 amino acids. The CDR3 bases are TGTGCCAGCAGCTTGGTAGCAGGGGGCGGGTTCACTGAAGCTTTCTTT. Protein product: CASSLVAGGGFTEAFF.

The gene calls are TRBV7-9 and TRBJ2-5, with D unresolved. This CDR3 has 16 residues. V dropped 4 bases and J dropped 3 bases, with 18 bases sitting between them. Germline V gene data show CDR1 as SEHNR and CDR2 as FQNEAQ (reference sequence). CDR3 amino acids: CASSSTLGRVEETQYF. CDR3 DNA sequence: TGTGCCAGCAGCTCTACCCTAGGAAGGGTCGAAGAGACCCAGTACTTC. Using reference TRBV7-9 and TRBJ2-5 for the parts outside the CDR3, the full variable domain is DTGVSQNPRHKITKRGQNVTFRCDPISEHNRLYWYRQTLGQGPEFLTYFQNEAQLEKSRLLSDRFSAERPKGSFSTLEIQRTEQGDSAMYLCASSSTLGRVEETQYFGPGTRLLVL.

This clone was detected only a few times. The V and J genes are TRBV6-5 and TRBJ1-5; D gene unclear. V dropped 5 bases and J dropped 3 bases, with 5 bases sitting between them. The CDR3 totals 12 residues. Germline CDR1 and CDR2: MNHEY and SVGAGI. CDR3 protein: CASSGPNQPQHF. The CDR3, as DNA: TGTGCCAGCAGTGGACCCAATCAGCCCCAGCATTTT.

With respect to this clone: The junction and the germline gene differ at one end; a read error may be behind it. The chain joins TRBV30 to TRBJ2-7; 12 nucleotides agree with TRBD1. Germline values: CDR1 GTSNPN, CDR2 SVGIG (reference sequence). This CDR3 is built from 15 residues. The CDR3 loop reads CAWSVGDRGPYGQYF. CDR3 in DNA: TGTGCCTGGAGTGTGGGGGACAGGGGGCCATACGGGCAGTACTTC.

The chain recombines TRBV7-2 with TRBJ1-6; no reliable D call. Germline CDR1 reads SGHTA; CDR2 reads FQGNSA. V lost 0 bases, J lost 10 bases, and 13 bases lay in between. The CDR3 is 15 amino acids. The CDR3 spells CASSLAVGLESPLHF. The CDR3 nucleotides are TGTGCCAGCAGCTTAGCTGTGGGGTTGGAATCACCCCTCCACTTT.

In this sample, this clone turned up once. V gene TRBV14 combines with J gene TRBJ2-1; D is possibly TRBD1 (6 bases). CDR1 is SGHDN, CDR2 FVKESK, per germline. Deletions cut 5 bases from V and 5 bases from J, with 19 bases between. CDR3 length equals 16 residues. CDR3 sequence reads: CASSSRAGAVHNEQFF. The DNA of the CDR3 is TGTGCCAGCAGCTCACGGGCAGGGGCTGTCCACAATGAGCAGTTCTTC.

The chain is built from TRBV5-1 and TRBJ2-7; 7 bases are a match to TRBD2. CDR1 and CDR2 (germline): SGHRS, YFSETQ. The CDR3 totals 14 residues. The V gene end was trimmed by 4 bases and the J gene end by 5 bases; junction bases not matched to a gene: 9. CDR3 in amino acids: CASSRGAGVDEQYF. CDR3 in DNA: TGCGCCAGCAGCCGGGGCGCGGGGGTGGACGAGCAGTACTTC. The variable domain in full, completed from reference TRBV5-1 and TRBJ2-7, reads KAGVTQTPRYLIKTRGQQVTLSCSPISGHRSVSWYQQTPGQGLQFLFEYFSETQRNKGNFPGRFSGRQFSNSRSEMNVSTLELGDSALYLCASSRGAGVDEQYFGPGTRLTVT.

J is TRBJ1-4 and V is TRBV2; tentatively, D is TRBD1 (5 bases). In germline, CDR1 is SNHLY, CDR2 FYNNEI. The CDR3 totals 16 residues. V lost 0 bases and J lost 6, with 14 bases in between. Here the CDR3 DNA reads TGTGCCAGCAGTGAAGCGCTTGCGGGGGGGGATGAAAAACTGTTTTTT. Translating gives CASSEALAGGDEKLFF.

The rearrangement uses TRBV10-3 and TRBJ1-2; TRBD1 agrees at 12 bases. CDR3 length: 19 amino acids. Per the germline V gene, CDR1 is ENHRY and CDR2 is SYGVKD. J gave up 3 bases and V 2 bases, and 13 bases lay outside the gene matches. The CDR3 protein is CAISEPPGTGGFVDYGYTF. Here the CDR3 DNA reads TGTGCCATCAGTGAGCCTCCCGGGACAGGGGGCTTCGTGGACTATGGCTACACCTTC.

This chain links TRBV29-1 with TRBJ1-2; D call uncertain. The V gene's germline CDR1 is SQVTM and CDR2 ANQGSEA. This CDR3 contains 11 residues. V lost 1 base, J lost 7 bases, and 7 bases lay in between. CDR3 loop: CSVEVMIGYTF. CDR3 DNA: TGCAGCGTTGAAGTGATGATTGGCTACACCTTC.

V is TRBV10-3 and J is TRBJ2-7; TRBD1 is a possible D gene (6 bases). V lost 4 bases and J 4 bases, leaving 11 bases between the germline ends. CDR3 length: 13 residues. Germline-derived CDR1 and CDR2 are ENHRY and SYGVKD. CDR3 loop: CAISGTERYEQYF. The DNA for the CDR3 is TGTGCCATCAGTGGGACAGAGAGATACGAGCAGTACTTC.

V and J are TRBV7-9 and TRBJ2-1; D is unresolved. This CDR3 region has 12 residues. The ends were cut back, 4 bases at V and 7 bases at J, with 8 bases in the middle. Germline V gene sequence: CDR1 SEHNR, CDR2 FQNEAQ (reference sequence). The CDR3 nucleotides read TGTGCCAGCAGCTCCCAGGAGAATGAGCAGTTCTTC. Translation: CASSSQENEQFF.

DNA for the CDR3: TGCGCCAGCAGCCCCGGAGGGGGGGCCGCTAATGAAAAACTGTTTTTT. Protein: CASSPGGGAANEKLFF. The rearrangement uses TRBV5-1 and TRBJ1-4, with D possibly matching TRBD1 (6 bases). Per germline, CDR1 SGHRS and CDR2 YFSETQ. The CDR3 is 16 residues long. Between the trimmed V and J ends, which lost 4 bases and 3 bases, there was a span of 16 bases.

V is TRBV5-1 and J is TRBJ1-4, with D hard to call. V dropped 7 bases and J dropped 2 bases, with 15 bases sitting between them. CDR1 and CDR2 (germline): SGHRS, YFSETQ. The CDR3 has 15 residues. CDR3 protein: CASLRWATTNEKLFF. Written as DNA, the CDR3 is TGCGCCAGCCTACGGTGGGCAACGACTAATGAAAAACTGTTTTTT.

The chain employs TRBV2 and TRBJ2-7, with D possibly called TRBD1 or TRBD2 (5 bases each). The CDR3 consists of 12 residues. V was clipped by 2 bases and J by 8 bases, with 10 bases between them. In germline, CDR1 is SNHLY, CDR2 FYNNEI. Here the CDR3 reads CASSERGAKQYF. For the CDR3, the DNA is TGTGCCAGCAGTGAAAGGGGAGCCAAGCAGTACTTC.

The genes are TRBV4-1 and TRBJ2-5, with TRBD1 matching 7 bases. This CDR3 is built from 15 residues. The V and J ends lost 5 bases and 5 bases, in that order; junction bases with no gene match: 11. From germline, CDR1 is MGHRA and CDR2 YSYEKL. The CDR3 sequence: CASSLATGPRETQYF. CDR3 in DNA: TGCGCCAGCAGCTTGGCGACAGGGCCTCGGGAGACCCAGTACTTC.

The rearrangement uses TRBV7-2 and TRBJ1-1, with TRBD1 matching 7 bases. CDR1 and CDR2 from the germline V gene are SGHTA and FQGNSA. V was clipped by 4 bases and J by 5 bases; unmatched bases: 7. The CDR3 length is 14 residues. CDR3 region: CASSSRQGRTEAFF. The CDR3 DNA reads as TGTGCCAGCAGCTCAAGACAGGGTCGGACTGAAGCTTTCTTT.

This clone was seen only once. Written as DNA, the CDR3 is TGTGCCAGCAGCCCTATTGAGGGACAGGGCACCACTGAAGCTTTCTTT. Encoded protein: CASSPIEGQGTTEAFF. The chain joins TRBV14 to TRBJ1-1, with 9 bases matching TRBD1. Germline V gene sequence: CDR1 SGHDN, CDR2 FVKESK. The CDR3 has 16 amino acids. With V trimmed by 4 bases and J by 4 bases, 10 bases remained unmatched. The full variable domain, in which reference TRBV14 and TRBJ1-1 provide the parts outside the CDR3, is EAGVTQFPSHSVIEKGQTVTLRCDPISGHDNLYWYRRVMGKEIKFLLHFVKESKQDESGMPNNRFLAERTGGTYSTLKVQPAELEDSGVYFCASSPIEGQGTTEAFFGQGTRLTVV.

This chain links TRBV19 with TRBJ1-1; D gene ambiguous. Germline assignment: CDR1 LNHDA and CDR2 SQIVND (reference sequence). V lost 6 bases to trimming and J lost 5 bases, with 13 bases between them. This CDR3 has 13 residues. CDR3 protein: CASRFGVGTEAFF. The DNA of the CDR3 is TGTGCCAGTAGATTTGGGGTCGGGACTGAAGCTTTCTTT.

The genes are TRBV5-6 and TRBJ1-5; D perhaps matches TRBD1 (5 bases). This CDR3 contains 15 residues. Deletions cut 4 bases from V and 1 base from J, with 12 bases between. CDR1 and CDR2 (germline): SGHDT, YYEEEE. CDR3: CASSPGHQSNQPQHF. CDR3 nucleotides: TGTGCCAGCAGCCCCGGACACCAAAGCAATCAGCCCCAGCATTTT.

This chain uses TRBV7-9 with TRBJ1-6, with D perhaps matching TRBD1 (6 bases). From germline, CDR1 is SEHNR and CDR2 FQNEAQ (reference sequence). The CDR3 has 14 amino acids. V was cut by 5 bases and J by 8 bases, with 13 bases left in between. The CDR3 sequence: CASSEGVGDSPLHF. The DNA of the CDR3 is TGTGCCAGCAGCGAGGGGGTAGGGGATTCACCCCTCCACTTT.

This clone was seen more than once but under ten times. This chain links TRBV2 with TRBJ2-7, with TRBD1 matching 7 bases. The CDR3 runs to 14 residues. CDR1 SNHLY and CDR2 FYNNEI come from the germline V gene. The V segment lost 7 bases and the J segment 0 bases; nucleotides outside the gene matches: 6. The CDR3 region is CASTRDRFSYEQYF. The CDR3 bases are TGTGCCAGCACCCGGGACAGATTCTCCTACGAGCAGTACTTC.

The CDR3 protein is CASSSAGQASHGYTF. CDR3 coding DNA: TGTGCCAGCAGCAGTGCCGGACAGGCGTCACATGGCTACACCTTC. The genes are TRBV6-5 and TRBJ1-2; 7 nucleotides match TRBD1. Trimming cost V 6 bases and J 6 bases; bases outside gene matches: 13. CDR3 length: 15 amino acids. Germline lookup yields CDR1 MNHEY and CDR2 SVGAGI.